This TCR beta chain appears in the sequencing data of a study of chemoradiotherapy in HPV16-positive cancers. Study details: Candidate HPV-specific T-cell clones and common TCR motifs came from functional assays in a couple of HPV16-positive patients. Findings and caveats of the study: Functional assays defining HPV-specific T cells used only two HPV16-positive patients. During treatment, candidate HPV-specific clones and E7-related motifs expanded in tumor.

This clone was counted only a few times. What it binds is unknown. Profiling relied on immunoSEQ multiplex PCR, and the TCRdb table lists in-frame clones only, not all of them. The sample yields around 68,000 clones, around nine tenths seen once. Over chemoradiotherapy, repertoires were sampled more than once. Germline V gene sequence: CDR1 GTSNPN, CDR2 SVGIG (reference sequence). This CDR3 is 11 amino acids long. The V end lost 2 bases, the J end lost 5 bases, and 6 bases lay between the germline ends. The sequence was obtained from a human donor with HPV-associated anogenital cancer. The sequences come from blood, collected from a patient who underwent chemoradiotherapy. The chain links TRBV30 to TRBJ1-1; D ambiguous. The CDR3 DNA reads TGTGCCTGGAGTACGATGACTGAAGCTTTCTTT. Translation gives CAWSTMTEAFF. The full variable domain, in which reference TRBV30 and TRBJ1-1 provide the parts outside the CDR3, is SQTIHQWPATLVQPVGSPLSLECTVEGTSNPNLYWYRQAAGRGLQLLFYSVGIGQISSEVPQNLSASRPQDRQFILSSKKLLLSDSGFYLCAWSTMTEAFFGQGTRLTVV.